This TCR beta chain stems from a study of T-cell memory formation after mild COVID-19. V gave up 10 bases and J gave up 2 bases, with 18 bases separating them. Germline V gene data show CDR1 as MNHEY and CDR2 as SVGEGT. The CDR3 contains 15 residues. TCRdb re-analysed the 5' RACE reads in MiXCR, keeping a single row per CDR3 protein. The sample lists about 450,000 distinct CDR3 sequences, around 22% occurring once. This chain links TRBV6-2 or TRBV6-3 with TRBJ2-1; TRBD2 is a possible D gene (5 bases). The sequence came from an adult woman who had mild COVID-19 (a few samples of this study predate the infection). Cell type and time point are not known. Sequencing was done on a sample of PBMCs or a T cell subset sorted from them (not recorded which). Here the CDR3 DNA reads TGTGCCACCCGAGGGCCGGGTTTGGCCTACAATGAGCAGTTCTTC. Protein: CATRGPGLAYNEQFF.